Shown below are 30 T cell receptor beta chains from a single sample sequenced in a study of T cells after yellow fever vaccination. TCRdb re-analysed the 5' RACE reads in MiXCR, keeping a single row per CDR3 protein. The table shows more than 350,000 distinct CDR3 sequences, with 11% occurring only once. This specimen was PBMCs, taken on the day of the first yellow fever vaccination. The receptors originated from a man between 18 and 35 years old who received the YFV17D yellow fever vaccine.

V usage is TRBV4-1 and J usage is TRBJ2-7, with D hard to call. Germline V gene lookup returns CDR1 MGHRA and CDR2 YSYEKL. CDR3 length equals 13 residues. V was pared by 1 base and J by 3 bases, with 7 bases between. For the CDR3, the DNA is TGCGCCAGCAGCCAAGGGCCCAGCTACGAGCAGTACGTC. Its protein is CASSQGPSYEQYV.

The chain couples TRBV6-1 to TRBJ1-5; TRBD1 is a possible D gene (5 bases). V lost 4 bases and J lost 9, with 13 bases in between. CDR1 is MNHNS and CDR2 is SASEGT in the germline V gene. The CDR3 has 13 amino acids. In nucleotides, the CDR3 is TGTGCCAGCAGTGGGGGAGGGGTCTGGCCCCAGCATTTT. Protein sequence: CASSGGGVWPQHF.

This clonotype was seen a handful of times. This chain connects TRBV4-3 to TRBJ2-1; D uncertain. Germline V gene data show CDR1 as LGHNA and CDR2 as YSLEER. V was pared by 0 bases and J by 4 bases, with 13 bases between. This CDR3 is built from 16 residues. The CDR3 nucleotides read TGCGCCAGCAGCCAAGATATGGGGTTTTCTTACAATGAGCAGTTCTTC. Its protein product is CASSQDMGFSYNEQFF.

This clonotype was seen many times. The genes are TRBV7-8 and TRBJ1-1, with a possible D match to TRBD1 (5 bases). CDR1 SGHVS and CDR2 FQNEAQ come from the germline V gene. The V end was cut by 8 bases, the J end by 6 bases, with 16 bases between. The CDR3 length is 13 residues. The CDR3 nucleotides read TGTGCCAGCCAACGGGCAGGGATCGCTGAAGCTTTCTTT. The encoded protein is CASQRAGIAEAFF.

This clonotype has more than one count but fewer than ten. The chain combines TRBV5-4 with TRBJ2-3; 12 positions agree with TRBD2. Germline V CDR1 and CDR2: SGHNT, YYREEE (reference sequence). The CDR3 loop spans 14 amino acids. V was pared by 3 bases and J by 4 bases, with 0 bases of the junction left unmatched. CDR3 protein: CASSWTSGADTQYF. The CDR3 bases are TGTGCCAGCAGCTGGACTAGCGGGGCAGATACGCAGTATTTT.

The V and J genes are TRBV7-2 and TRBJ1-2; D is perhaps TRBD1 (6 bases). Germline CDR1 is SGHTA and CDR2 is FQGNSA. The V end was cut by 4 bases, the J end by 5 bases, with 11 bases between. The CDR3 length is 13 residues. The CDR3 sequence: CASSSLQGYGYTF. The CDR3 DNA is TGTGCCAGCAGCTCCCTACAGGGATATGGCTACACCTTC.

This clonotype was picked up a small number of times. The chain carries TRBV7-3 and TRBJ2-1, with TRBD1 identical over 7 bases. In germline, CDR1 is SGHTA, CDR2 FQGTGA. The V and J ends lost 2 bases and 2 bases, in that order; junction bases with no gene match: 3. The CDR3 contains 15 residues. CDR3 nucleotide sequence: TGTGCCAGCAGCTTAGACAGGGCCACCTACAATGAGCAGTTCTTC. This encodes CASSLDRATYNEQFF.

The chain carries TRBV5-1 and TRBJ2-3; 8 nucleotides agree with TRBD2. The CDR3 is 15 amino acids. With V trimmed by 0 bases and J by 2 bases, 2 bases remained unmatched. Per the germline V gene, CDR1 is SGHRS and CDR2 is YFSETQ. Written as DNA, the CDR3 is TGCGCCAGCAGCTTGGATAGCGGGGCCACAGATACGCAGTATTTT. Its protein is CASSLDSGATDTQYF.

This clonotype was picked up one time. This chain uses TRBV20-1 with TRBJ2-3; 7 bases agree with TRBD2. This CDR3 is 13 amino acids long. The germline V gene encodes CDR1 DFQATT and CDR2 SNEGSKA (reference sequence). J was trimmed by 1 base and V by 7 bases; bases with no gene match: 5. CDR3 nucleotides: TGCAGTGTTCGGGGGGTCGGCACAGATACGCAGTATTTT. Protein: CSVRGVGTDTQYF.

There are a few counts of this clonotype. The genes are TRBV7-2 and TRBJ2-5; the match to TRBD1 covers 9 bases. CDR3 length equals 16 residues. The V segment lost 1 base and the J segment 5 bases; nucleotides outside the gene matches: 8. The V gene's germline CDR1 is SGHTA and CDR2 FQGNSA. The CDR3 loop is CASSLGGQGMRETQYF. The CDR3 DNA follows: TGTGCCAGCAGCTTAGGGGGACAGGGAATGCGGGAGACCCAGTACTTC.

This chain joins TRBV20-1 and TRBJ1-1; D remains unclear. V was trimmed by 6 bases and J by 0 bases, leaving 11 bases between them. Germline-derived CDR1 and CDR2 are DFQATT and SNEGSKA (reference sequence). There are 13 residues in the CDR3. CDR3 loop: CSARIPLNTEAFF. CDR3 in DNA: TGCAGTGCGCGGATTCCCTTGAACACTGAAGCTTTCTTT.

The V gene is TRBV20-1, the J gene TRBJ1-3; 9 bases align to TRBD1. J lost 2 bases, V lost 6 bases, and 2 bases had no gene match. The V gene's germline CDR1 is DFQATT and CDR2 SNEGSKA (reference sequence). The CDR3 loop spans 13 amino acids. CDR3 loop: CSARTGAGNTIYF. Here the CDR3 DNA reads TGCAGTGCGAGGACAGGGGCTGGAAACACCATATATTTT.

In its sample, this clonotype was seen many times. V is TRBV5-4 and J is TRBJ2-3, with 8 bases matching TRBD2. CDR1 is SGHNT, CDR2 YYREEE, per germline (reference sequence). The CDR3 covers 16 residues. With 4 bases clipped from V and 5 bases from J, the junction kept 12 bases outside the gene matches. The CDR3 reads CASSPFGRGVKDTQYF. For the CDR3, the DNA is TGTGCCAGCAGCCCGTTCGGGCGGGGGGTTAAAGATACGCAGTATTTT.

The V and J genes are TRBV4-3 and TRBJ2-1; D is unresolved. Per the germline V gene, CDR1 is LGHNA and CDR2 is YSLEER. V was shortened by 0 bases and J by 4 bases, with 10 bases between the two germline ends. This CDR3 spans 15 amino acids. CDR3 in amino acids: CASSQEGNNYNEQFF. In nucleotides, the CDR3 is TGCGCCAGCAGCCAAGAGGGGAACAATTACAATGAGCAGTTCTTC.

This clonotype showed up many times. The chain carries TRBV9 and TRBJ2-1, with 12 bases identical to TRBD2. This CDR3 is built from 15 residues. The J segment lost 8 bases and the V segment lost 5 bases, leaving 8 bases of the junction unmatched. Germline V gene data show CDR1 as SGDLS and CDR2 as YYNGEE. In nucleotides, the CDR3 is TGTGCCAGCAGTGCTAGCGGGGGGGCCATAGATGAGCAGTTCTTC. Translated, it gives CASSASGGAIDEQFF.

This clonotype was seen a few times. The V call is TRBV7-2, the J call TRBJ2-1; tentative D call: TRBD1 (5 bases). Trimming cost V 5 bases and J 12 bases, with 14 bases left between them. Germline loops: CDR1 SGHTA, CDR2 FQGNSA. This CDR3 contains 12 residues. As DNA, the CDR3 is TGTGCCAGCAGCATACAGGTCACGGGGCAGTTCTTC. As protein: CASSIQVTGQFF.

This clonotype was recorded many times. J is TRBJ1-1 and V is TRBV7-3; D may be TRBD1 (6 bases). This CDR3 is built from 13 residues. CDR1 is SGHTA, CDR2 FQGTGA, per germline. V was clipped by 6 bases and J by 1 base, with 9 bases between them. The DNA of the CDR3 is TGTGCCAGCAGACGGACAGCGAACACTGAAGCTTTCTTT. This encodes CASRRTANTEAFF.

This clonotype was seen only a few times. A much more abundant neighbour one base away suggests this may be a read error. In nucleotides, the CDR3 is TGTGCCAGCAGCCCCTTCTACGAGCAGTACTTC. It encodes CASSPFYEQYF. The V call is TRBV7-8, the J call TRBJ2-7; D gene unclear. V was cut by 5 bases and J by 3 bases, with 5 bases left in between. Germline CDR1 SGHVS, CDR2 FQNEAQ. This CDR3 is 11 amino acids long. The full variable domain, rest sourced from reference TRBV7-8 and TRBJ2-7, is GAGVSQSPRYKVAKRGQDVALRCDPISGHVSLFWYQQALGQGPEFLTYFQNEAQLDKSGLPSDRFFAERPEGSVSTLKIQRTQQEDSAVYLCASSPFYEQYFGPGTRLTVT.

V and J are TRBV30 and TRBJ2-7, with TRBD1 as a possible D gene (7 bases). The V end was cut by 3 bases, the J end by 3 bases, with 24 bases between. The length of the CDR3 is 17 residues. Per the germline V gene, CDR1 is GTSNPN and CDR2 is SVGIG (reference sequence). CDR3 amino acids: CAWRDPVLGRGVYEQYF. The DNA of the CDR3 is TGTGCCTGGAGAGACCCGGTTCTGGGCAGGGGGGTCTACGAGCAGTACTTC. Based on the CDR3 plus reference TRBV30 and TRBJ2-7, the full variable domain is SQTIHQWPATLVQPVGSPLSLECTVEGTSNPNLYWYRQAAGRGLQLLFYSVGIGQISSEVPQNLSASRPQDRQFILSSKKLLLSDSGFYLCAWRDPVLGRGVYEQYFGPGTRLTVT.

This clonotype was counted between two and nine times. V gene TRBV6-2 or TRBV6-3 combines with J gene TRBJ1-1, with TRBD1 matching 9 bases. This CDR3 comprises 18 residues. Germline loops: CDR1 MNHEY, CDR2 SVGEGT. The V segment lost 2 bases and the J segment 6 bases; nucleotides outside the gene matches: 16. CDR3 region: CASSYPTGTGQTIAEAFF. The CDR3, as DNA: TGTGCCAGCAGTTACCCCACAGGGACAGGGCAGACGATCGCTGAAGCTTTCTTT.

This clonotype was observed a handful of times. The chain uses TRBV12-3 or TRBV12-4 and TRBJ1-2, with 10 bases fitting TRBD1. The V segment lost 5 bases and the J segment 11 bases; nucleotides outside the gene matches: 8. This CDR3 has 13 amino acids. The CDR3 sequence: CASSRTGGIGYTF. CDR3 nucleotide sequence: TGTGCCAGCAGTCGGACAGGGGGGATTGGATACACCTTC.

This clonotype was recorded a few times. The V and J genes are TRBV11-2 and TRBJ2-7; 9 bases fit TRBD1. V lost 6 bases and J lost 4; bases outside the gene matches: 10. The germline V gene has CDR1 SGHAT and CDR2 FQNNGV. The CDR3 runs to 15 residues. This CDR3 reads CASSLSGQGKYEQYF. CDR3 DNA sequence: TGTGCCAGCAGTCTATCGGGACAGGGAAAGTACGAGCAGTACTTC. Full variable domain (rest looked up from reference TRBV11-2 and TRBJ2-7): EAGVAQSPRYKIIEKRQSVAFWCNPISGHATLYWYQQILGQGPKLLIQFQNNGVVDDSQLPKDRFSAERLKGVDSTLKIQPAKLEDSAVYLCASSLSGQGKYEQYFGPGTRLTVT.

V usage is TRBV12-3 or TRBV12-4 and J usage is TRBJ2-4; D may be TRBD2 (7 bases). There are 17 residues in the CDR3. Between the trimmed V and J ends, which lost 5 bases and 1 base, there was a span of 18 bases. The CDR3 DNA reads as TGTGCCAGCAGTGCCAAGGGGGGGGCTTTTGCCAAAAACATTCAGTACTTC. Protein: CASSAKGGAFAKNIQYF.

This chain uses TRBV20-1 with TRBJ2-1, with D uncertain. Germline V gene sequence: CDR1 DFQATT, CDR2 SNEGSKA (reference sequence). The CDR3 consists of 15 residues. With 6 bases removed from V and 4 bases from J, the gap between germline ends came to 19 bases. The CDR3, as DNA: TGCAGTGCCCAACGGCCCGTCCCCCGATACAATGAGCAGTTCTTC. It specifies CSAQRPVPRYNEQFF.

The chain combines TRBV6-1 with TRBJ2-7; D is uncertain. This CDR3 has 14 amino acids. Germline CDR1 is MNHNS and CDR2 is SASEGT. Trimming took 4 bases from V and 0 from J, leaving 10 bases between them. The CDR3 DNA follows: TGTGCCAGCAGTGCTTTTATGGGCTCCTACGAGCAGTACTTC. Amino acids: CASSAFMGSYEQYF.

V is TRBV4-3 and J is TRBJ1-4, with unresolved D. Germline values: CDR1 LGHNA, CDR2 YSLEER. The CDR3 is 15 residues long. V lost 0 bases, J lost 7 bases, and 12 bases lay in between. The CDR3 protein is CASSQDIRRTEKLFF. In DNA, the CDR3 is TGCGCCAGCAGCCAAGATATACGGAGGACTGAAAAACTGTTTTTT.

This clonotype was observed a few times. This chain links TRBV20-1 with TRBJ1-2, with 7 nucleotides matching TRBD1. The germline gives CDR1 DFQATT, CDR2 SNEGSKA (reference sequence). This CDR3 contains 15 residues. Trimming at V came to 5 bases and at J to 0 bases, leaving 9 bases not matched to a gene. CDR3 nucleotide sequence: TGCAGTGCTGAGGACAGGAGAAACCCTAACTATGGCTACACCTTC. Protein product: CSAEDRRNPNYGYTF.

The V and J genes are TRBV7-9 and TRBJ2-5, with D perhaps TRBD1 or TRBD2 (5 bases each). The CDR3 spans 15 residues. The germline gives CDR1 SEHNR, CDR2 FQNEAQ (reference sequence). Deletions cut 4 bases from V and 2 bases from J, with 14 bases between. The CDR3 sequence is CASSYLPGPQETQYF. CDR3 DNA sequence: TGTGCCAGCAGCTACCTACCGGGACCGCAAGAGACCCAGTACTTC.

Of note for this clonotype: A read error may be the cause here, since a much bigger clone is one base away. This rearrangement joins TRBV5-8 to TRBJ2-5; 8 positions match TRBD2. This CDR3 contains 14 residues. The germline gives CDR1 SGHTS, CDR2 YDEGEE. CDR3 amino acids: CASSPRDKRETQNF. For the CDR3, the DNA is TGTGCCAGCAGCCCCCGGGACAAGCGGGAGACCCAGAACTTC. Combining the CDR3 with reference TRBV5-8 and TRBJ2-5 gives the whole variable domain EAGVTQSPTHLIKTRGQQATLRCSPISGHTSVYWYQQALGLGLQFLLWYDEGEERNRGNFPPRFSGRQFPNYSSELNVNALELEDSALYLCASSPRDKRETQNFGPGTRLLVL.

This clonotype came up a few times. The J gene is TRBJ2-6, the V gene TRBV20-1, with D unresolved. The V gene lost 6 bases and the J gene lost 0 bases, with 9 bases spanning the gap. The CDR3 sequence is 14 residues long. CDR1 and CDR2 (germline): DFQATT, SNEGSKA (reference sequence). Here the CDR3 DNA reads TGCAGTGCAATCGCCGGCTCTGGGGCCAACGTCCTGACTTTC. This sequence encodes CSAIAGSGANVLTF.